This T cell receptor (beta chain) was sequenced for a study of cytomegalovirus exposure and HLA in healthy donors. Study results and limitations: Later, an analysis found that TCR clusters from the first cohort tended to co-occur in the 120 or so validation repertoires.

Produced via immunoSEQ multiplex PCR; TCRdb's table is partial and in-frame only. The repertoire holds fewer than 130,000 clones, with approximately 89% as singletons. Regarding this clone: Its antigen is not identified.

CDR3 length: 14 residues. V was trimmed by 4 bases and J by 5 bases, leaving 15 bases between them. Germline V gives CDR1 SGHDT, CDR2 YYEEEE. The receptor comes from a woman aged 18 to 35 in good health and CMV-seronegative. Input material: PBMCs. V gene TRBV5-6 combines with J gene TRBJ1-1; perhaps TRBD1 as D (5 bases). The CDR3 loop reads CASSPGGGRTEAFF. The CDR3 DNA reads TGTGCCAGCAGCCCAGGCGGGGGACGGACTGAAGCTTTCTTT.